Reported below is one T cell receptor beta chain. This clone's antigen is unknown. Qualities for individual bases were not recorded, and no much larger clone is one base off. Enrolling through a virtual design, the prospective study's participants ranged in age from roughly 18 to 90 years and lived across 24 United States geographic areas. Cohort assignment in the prospective study relied on participant-reported clinical history from a screening survey and a study questionnaire. Recovered participants in ImmuneRACE Cohort 3 were defined by two consecutive negative NP/OP PCR tests, clearance by a healthcare professional, or resolution of symptoms. In the prospective study, mobile phlebotomists collected whole blood, serum and a nasopharyngeal or oropharyngeal swab from each participant. Participants in the prospective study had the option to provide additional blood draws and questionnaires over a roughly 2-month period. Blood samples from the prospective study were shipped frozen or at room temperature prior to DNA extraction.

The CDR3 sequence holds 18 residues, the cysteine and phenylalanine included. CDR3 DNA is the only sequence kept; it has 54 bases, read in frame from the first base. Trimming accounts for 4 bases at V and 2 bases at J, while the number of junction bases matched to no gene is 16. CDR1 and CDR2, per the germline V gene (reference sequence), are MNHEY and SMNVEV. This specimen belongs to a study of blood T cell repertoires in COVID-19 (dated by TCRdb to the early 2020s). Looking at the study overall: Samples from collaborators originated in the United States, Italy and Spain and spanned both the acute and convalescent phases of COVID-19. The prospective study material was composed of cDNA or gDNA derived from T cells, B-cell-depleted T cells, or PBMCs. Subjects who had been exposed to COVID-19, were actively infected with it, or had recovered from it provided the deeply sampled blood TCRbeta repertoires that made up the dataset. The repertoires were released in a freely available public database meant as a resource for research on the immune response to SARS-CoV-2. Samples came from the ongoing ImmuneRACE study (first 160 participants) plus 1,254 subjects from 6 global collaborators. Nearly every sample came with metadata listing a de-identified subject ID, COVID-19 status, age in years and sex. Where available, HLA class I and class II types were taken from metadata supplied by the sample provider and were not determined by assay-based typing. Paper-wide results and their limitations: Clinical and demographic metadata were provided uncurated, with the amount varying by source and participant.

TCRbeta CDR3 regions were amplified from genomic DNA by means of the immunoSEQ Assay, a bias-controlled multiplex PCR. The study's processing was this. The number of nucleated cells in each sample was estimated from the amplification of reference gene primers within the assay. Sequence reads were collapsed and filtered to measure the absolute abundance of every unique TCRbeta CDR3 rearrangement. For each sample, productive Simpson clonality was calculated as the square root of Simpson's diversity index across productive rearrangements. TCRdb limited this immuneACCESS table to in-frame rearrangements with V and J called. A share of clones is missing; checked studies link under half to unresolved V genes, and the rest is unexplained. That table furnishes V, J and clone size, whereas the DNA furnished D and trimming. Counted in this sample were about 300,000 clones; about nine tenths of them appeared once. Together, the top ten hold less than 4.5% of the sample.

Sequenced sample: PBMCs or T cells enriched from blood (not recorded which). This TCR came from a young man who had recovered from COVID-19. The chain uses TRBV27 and TRBJ2-7; TRBD2 lines up with 8 middle nucleotides. The DNA is TGTGCCAGCAGTTCTCACCTGGGACTAGTTAAGGTACCCTACGAGCAGTACTTC. Translated, it reads CASSSHLGLVKVPYEQYF.